One sample yielded the 2 T cell receptor beta chains listed below, sequenced in a study of cytomegalovirus exposure and HLA in healthy donors (dated by TCRdb to about 2017). Preparation of the library involved the immunoSEQ multiplex PCR assay. TCRdb provides this immuneACCESS table in a form limited to in-frame rearrangements. Some clones are lacking; in checked studies, under half of them reflect an unresolved V gene, and why the rest are absent is not known. Counted in this sample were over 50,000 clones; 90% to 97% of them appeared once. The ten largest make up 1.2% of the sample. Sequencing was done on a sample of PBMCs. All receptors derive from a woman between 18 and 29 years old in good health and CMV-seronegative.

The rearrangement uses TRBV28 and TRBJ1-1; D is possibly TRBD1 (6 bases). V lost 1 base and J 4 bases, leaving 10 bases between the germline ends. The CDR3 runs to 14 residues. Germline CDR1 MDHEN, CDR2 SYDVKM. The CDR3 sequence is CASSLYQGITEAFF. CDR3 bases: TGTGCCAGCAGTTTATATCAGGGGATCACTGAAGCTTTCTTT.

V and J are TRBV7-9 and TRBJ2-7, with D maybe TRBD2 (5 bases). V was pared by 0 bases and J by 0 bases, with 9 bases between. This CDR3 contains 15 residues. Germline V gene sequence: CDR1 SEHNR, CDR2 FQNEAQ (reference sequence). CDR3 DNA sequence: TGTGCCAGCAGCTTAGCGTGGAGGACCTCCTACGAGCAGTACTTC. Translated, it gives CASSLAWRTSYEQYF.